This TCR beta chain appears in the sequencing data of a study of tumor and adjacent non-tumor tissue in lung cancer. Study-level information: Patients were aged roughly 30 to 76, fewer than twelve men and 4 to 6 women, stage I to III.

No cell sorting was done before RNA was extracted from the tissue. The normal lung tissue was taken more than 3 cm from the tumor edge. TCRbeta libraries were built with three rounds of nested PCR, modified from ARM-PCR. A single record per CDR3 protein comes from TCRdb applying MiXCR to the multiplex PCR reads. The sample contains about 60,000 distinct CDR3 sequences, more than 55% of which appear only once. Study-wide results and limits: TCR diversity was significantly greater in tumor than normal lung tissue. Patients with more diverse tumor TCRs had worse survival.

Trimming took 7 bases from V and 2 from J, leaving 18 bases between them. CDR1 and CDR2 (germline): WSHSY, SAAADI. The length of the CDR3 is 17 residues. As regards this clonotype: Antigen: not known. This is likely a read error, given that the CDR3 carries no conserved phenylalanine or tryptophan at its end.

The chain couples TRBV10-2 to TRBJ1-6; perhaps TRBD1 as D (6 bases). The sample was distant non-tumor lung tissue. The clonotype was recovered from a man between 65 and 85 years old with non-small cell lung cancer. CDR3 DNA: TGCGCCAGCACCGACCTGCGGGACACGGCCTATAATTCACCCCTCCACTCC. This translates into CASTDLRDTAYNSPLHS.